This is a list of T cell receptor beta chains from one sample in a study of shared clonotypes between healthy human individuals. The protocol was immunoSEQ multiplex PCR, while the TCRdb copy is restricted to in-frame clones and leaves out a portion. The sample records more than 2 million clones, approximately 95% being singletons. The sequenced sample consisted of naive CD8+ T cells sorted from blood. The receptors stem from a young man in good health. Both conserved end residues are part of each CDR3. The D gene is left open where the match is weak. Expanded clones are given a class, and other clones once, few, many or no size at all.

cdr3_length	clone_size	d_call	v_call	j_call	cdr3_aa	cdr3_nt
13	.	.	TRBV7-8	TRBJ1-4	CASSSSLGEKLFF	TGTGCCAGCAGCTCCTCCCTGGGTGAAAAACTGTTTTTT
14	.	.	TRBV2	TRBJ2-2	CASSEGEVTGELFF	TGTGCCAGCAGTGAAGGTGAAGTCACCGGGGAGCTGTTTTTT
15	once	.	TRBV7-3	TRBJ2-2	CASSLNRDNTGELFF	TGTGCCAGCAGCTTAAACCGCGATAACACCGGGGAGCTGTTTTTT
15	.	TRBD2	TRBV27	TRBJ2-1	CASSLLAGGDNEQFF	TGTGCCAGCAGCCTACTAGCGGGGGGGGACAATGAGCAGTTCTTC
13	.	.	TRBV7-9	TRBJ1-4	CASRGQTNEKLFF	TGTGCCAGCAGAGGACAGACTAATGAAAAACTGTTTTTT
15	.	TRBD2	TRBV5-6	TRBJ2-1	CASSFSGGAHNEQFF	TGTGCCAGCAGCTTTAGCGGGGGGGCGCACAATGAGCAGTTCTTC
13	.	.	TRBV4-1	TRBJ2-4	CASSQDPLDIQYF	TGCGCCAGCAGCCAAGACCCTTTGGACATTCAGTACTTC
16	.	.	TRBV9	TRBJ2-1	CASSVEGGSSYNEQFF	TGTGCCAGCAGCGTAGAGGGGGGTAGCTCCTACAATGAGCAGTTCTTC
13	.	.	TRBV9	TRBJ1-1	CASSGMVGTEAFF	TGTGCCAGCAGCGGGATGGTGGGCACTGAAGCTTTCTTT
15	few	.	TRBV4-3	TRBJ1-3	CASSPKGGSGNIIYF	TGCGCCAGCAGCCCTAAGGGGGGTTCTGGAAACATCATATATTTT
11	.	.	TRBV6-5	TRBJ2-7	CASGSEYEQYF	TGTGCCAGCGGCTCGGAATACGAGCAGTACTTC
19	.	TRBD2	TRBV2	TRBJ2-1	CANRRVHPAGVESYNEQFF	TGTGCCAACAGAAGGGTGCACCCAGCGGGAGTCGAGAGCTACAATGAGCAGTTCTTC
14	.	.	TRBV18	TRBJ2-6	CASSPEAGANVLTF	TGTGCCAGCTCACCGGAGGCCGGGGCCAACGTCCTGACTTTC
15	.	.	TRBV11-2	TRBJ1-5	CASSLGVGSNQPQHF	TGTGCCAGCAGCTTAGGGGTGGGTAGCAATCAGCCCCAGCATTTT
15	.	TRBD2	TRBV5-4	TRBJ2-1	CASSLLAGVDVEQFF	TGTGCCAGCAGCCTTTTAGCGGGTGTAGATGTTGAGCAGTTCTTC
13	.	.	TRBV6-5	TRBJ2-7	CASREETGYEQYF	TGTGCCAGCAGGGAAGAGACGGGTTACGAGCAGTACTTC
12	.	.	TRBV29-1	TRBJ2-7	CSVRRGGGEQYF	TGCAGCGTTCGCAGGGGTGGCGGCGAGCAGTACTTC
15	.	TRBD2	TRBV5-6	TRBJ2-3	CASSLILAGEDTQYF	TGTGCCAGCAGCTTGATACTAGCGGGAGAAGATACGCAGTATTTT
14	.	.	TRBV19	TRBJ2-7	CASISGDRSYEQYF	TGTGCCAGTATTAGTGGGGACCGATCCTACGAGCAGTACTTC
9	.	.	TRBV6-1	TRBJ1-1	CASSVEAFF	TGTGCCAGCAGTGTTGAAGCTTTCTTT
15	.	TRBD1	TRBV9	TRBJ2-1	CASSLWTGGDNEQFF	TGTGCCAGCAGCCTTTGGACAGGGGGAGACAATGAGCAGTTCTTC
16	.	.	TRBV9	TRBJ2-4	CASSSNTDSQSNIQYF	TGTGCCAGCAGCTCAAATACGGACAGTCAGTCAAACATTCAGTACTTC
13	.	.	TRBV7-9	TRBJ1-2	CASSLGTPNGYTF	TGTGCCAGCAGCTTAGGGACTCCCAATGGCTACACCTTC
14	.	.	TRBV27	TRBJ2-7	CASSLSGQAYEQYF	TGTGCCAGCAGTTTATCCGGACAAGCCTACGAGCAGTACTTC
14	.	.	TRBV6-6	TRBJ1-1	CASSYSVVYTEAFF	TGTGCCAGCAGTTACTCGGTCGTCTACACTGAAGCTTTCTTT
15	.	TRBD2	TRBV2	TRBJ2-1	CASSGGDGPYNEQFF	TGTGCCAGCAGCGGGGGGGACGGACCCTACAATGAGCAGTTCTTC
14	.	TRBD1	TRBV6-5	TRBJ2-5	CASSRTGGVETQYF	TGTGCCAGCAGTCGGACAGGGGGCGTAGAGACCCAGTACTTC
16	.	.	TRBV5-1	TRBJ2-2	CASSLGTRGGTGELFF	TGCGCCAGCAGCCTTGGGACAAGGGGAGGCACCGGGGAGCTGTTTTTT
16	.	.	TRBV7-9	TRBJ1-6	CASSPTPTGINSPLHF	TGTGCCAGCAGCCCGACCCCCACAGGGATTAATTCACCCCTCCACTTT
17	.	TRBD2	TRBV2	TRBJ2-2	CASTWGLAGSDTGELFF	TGTGCCAGCACCTGGGGACTAGCGGGATCGGACACCGGGGAGCTGTTTTTT